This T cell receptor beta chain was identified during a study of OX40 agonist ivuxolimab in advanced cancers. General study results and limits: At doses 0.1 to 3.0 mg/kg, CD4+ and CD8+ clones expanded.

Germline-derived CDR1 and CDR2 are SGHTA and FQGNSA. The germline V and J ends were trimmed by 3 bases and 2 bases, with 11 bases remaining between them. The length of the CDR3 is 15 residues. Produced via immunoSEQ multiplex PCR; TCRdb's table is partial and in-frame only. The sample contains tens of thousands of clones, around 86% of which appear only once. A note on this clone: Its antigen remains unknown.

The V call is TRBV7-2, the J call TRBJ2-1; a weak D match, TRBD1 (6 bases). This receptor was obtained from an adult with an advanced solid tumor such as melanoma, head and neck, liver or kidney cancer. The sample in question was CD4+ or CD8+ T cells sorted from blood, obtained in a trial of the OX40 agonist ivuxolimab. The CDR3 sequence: CASSLAGTTYNEQFF. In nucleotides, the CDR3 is TGTGCCAGCAGCTTGGCCGGGACAACCTACAATGAGCAGTTCTTC.